Below are 9 T cell receptor beta chains sequenced from a single sample in a study of breast tumors, draining lymph nodes, adjacent tissues. The lymph nodes were axillary draining lymph nodes from breast cancer patients. TCRdb used MiXCR to reprocess the multiplex PCR reads, holding one entry per CDR3 protein. This table holds about 180,000 distinct CDR3 sequences, around a third found once. The sequencing input was axillary lymph node tissue. Every receptor here comes from a female donor with breast cancer. Some clones in this sample may be carry-over from other donors' samples.

This clonotype was seen many times. The CDR3 is CASSPPRGDRAYYGYTF. CDR3 DNA sequence: TGTGCCAGCTCACCACCGCGGGGAGACAGGGCCTACTATGGCTACACCTTC. The V call is TRBV18, the J call TRBJ1-2, with 7 bases identical to TRBD1. Germline CDR1 is KGHSH and CDR2 is LQKENI. V lost 0 bases to trimming and J lost 3 bases; unmatched junction nucleotides: 10. The CDR3 has 17 amino acids.

This clonotype showed up many times. This chain links TRBV20-1 with TRBJ1-4; D gene ambiguous. CDR1 is DFQATT, CDR2 SNEGSKA, per germline (reference sequence). This CDR3 is 17 amino acids long. V was trimmed by 0 bases and J by 0 bases, leaving 14 bases between them. CDR3 nucleotide sequence: TGCAGTGCTAGAGAGTCCCCACGACGGGCAACTAATGAAAAACTGTTTTTT. Translating it yields CSARESPRRATNEKLFF.

The V gene is TRBV12-5, the J gene TRBJ1-1; TRBD1 aligns across 9 bases. V trimming: 3 bases; J trimming: 10 bases; junction bases outside the gene matches: 6. CDR1 LGHNT and CDR2 FRNRAP come from the germline V gene. The CDR3 consists of 13 residues. The CDR3 protein is CASGFRTGVAAFF. CDR3 sequence (DNA): TGTGCTAGTGGTTTCCGGACAGGGGTCGCAGCTTTCTTT.

The rearrangement joins TRBV7-3 to TRBJ2-2, with D possibly TRBD2 on 6 matching bases. The CDR3 covers 16 residues. The V and J ends lost 2 bases and 4 bases respectively, with 14 bases between them. Germline values: CDR1 SGHTA, CDR2 FQGTGA. The CDR3 DNA reads as TGTGCCAGCAGCTTATTCGAGACCGGGGGCACCGGGGAGCTGTTTTTT. It translates to CASSLFETGGTGELFF.

There are many counts of this clonotype. This chain uses TRBV19 with TRBJ2-1; D remains unclear. Germline V lookup: CDR1 LNHDA, CDR2 SQIVND (reference sequence). The V end was cut by 1 base, the J end by 9 bases, with 10 bases between. CDR3 length: 13 amino acids. The CDR3, as DNA: TGTGCCAGTAGTATAGCGGGTATACTTGAGCAGTTCTTC. Its translation is CASSIAGILEQFF.

The chain carries TRBV28 and TRBJ1-5; no clear D. Trimming removed 1 base from V and 0 bases from J, with 4 bases in between. The germline V gene encodes CDR1 MDHEN and CDR2 SYDVKM. The CDR3 sequence is 14 residues long. CDR3 protein: CASSLLNSNQPQHF. In nucleotides, the CDR3 is TGTGCCAGCAGTTTATTGAATAGCAATCAGCCCCAGCATTTT.

In the case of this clonotype: This sequence may be a read error, since a much larger clone differs from it by one base. V gene TRBV20-1 combines with J gene TRBJ2-1; 8 nucleotides line up with TRBD2. There are 14 residues in the CDR3. Trimming took 1 base from V and 9 from J; bases not matched to a gene: 8. Germline V lookup: CDR1 DFQATT, CDR2 SNEGSKA (reference sequence). The DNA of the CDR3 is TGCAGTGCTAGAGTAGCGGGGAGGTTCACTGAGCAGTTCTTC. It codes for CSARVAGRFTEQFF.

CDR3 DNA: TGTGCCAGCAGCGATACCCCGGAACCTTACGACGAGCAGTACTTC. This sequence encodes CASSDTPEPYDEQYF. V gene TRBV28 combines with J gene TRBJ2-7; no firm D call. Germline CDR1 is MDHEN and CDR2 is SYDVKM. Trimming took off 6 bases at V and 5 bases at J, with 20 bases between the two ends. The CDR3 is 15 amino acids.

This chain joins TRBV6-2 or TRBV6-3 and TRBJ2-7; D gene uncertain. The ends were cut back, 1 base at V and 5 bases at J, with 18 bases in the middle. The germline V gene has CDR1 MNHEY and CDR2 SVGEGT. The CDR3 runs to 16 residues. Written as DNA, the CDR3 is TGTGCCAGCAGTTACTTGGCGGTTGCGCGGTGGCACGAGCAGTACTTC. Residues: CASSYLAVARWHEQYF.